This TCR beta chain was retrieved from a study of low-dose radiotherapy and immunotherapy resistance in tumors. TRAV and TRBV primers primed cDNA for both TCRalpha and TCRbeta. TCRs were amplified for roughly 20 PCR cycles with a constant-region primer and V-primer adapter. Each CDR3 protein gets one entry after TCRdb re-called the reads with MiXCR. The sample holds roughly 7,000 distinct CDR3 sequences, about 50% seen once. The CDR3 is made up of 15 amino acids. Germline values: CDR1 SSHAT, CDR2 FNYEAQ (reference sequence). In the case of this clonotype: At one end, the junction sequence differs from germline, possibly due to a read error.

The TCR originated in a human donor with advanced metastatic prostate, ovarian, gallbladder or colorectal cancer (not recorded which). This table probably holds off-target reads from a library built for another chain. The chain uses TRBV7-7 and TRBJ1-1; 10 bases align to TRBD1. CDR3 nucleotide sequence: TGTGCTAGCAGCCTCTATCAGGGACAGGGGCCCGAAGCTTTCTTT. Translated: CASSLYQGQGPEAFF.